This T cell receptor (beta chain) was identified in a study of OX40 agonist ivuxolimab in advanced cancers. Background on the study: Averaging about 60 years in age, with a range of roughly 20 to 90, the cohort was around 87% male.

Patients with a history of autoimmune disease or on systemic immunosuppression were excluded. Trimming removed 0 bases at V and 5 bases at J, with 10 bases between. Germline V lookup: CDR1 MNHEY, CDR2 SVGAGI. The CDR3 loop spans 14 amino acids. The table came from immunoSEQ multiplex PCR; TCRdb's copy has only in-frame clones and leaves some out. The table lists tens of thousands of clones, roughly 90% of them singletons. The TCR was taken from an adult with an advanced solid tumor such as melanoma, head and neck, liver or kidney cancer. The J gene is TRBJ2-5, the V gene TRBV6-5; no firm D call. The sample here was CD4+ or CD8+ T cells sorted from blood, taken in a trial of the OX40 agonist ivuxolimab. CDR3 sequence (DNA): TGTGCCAGCAGTTACTCGGCGCCAGTCGAGACCCAGTACTTC. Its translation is CASSYSAPVETQYF.